This record covers a single T cell receptor (beta chain). The CDR3 has 15 amino acids. Germline V gene sequence: CDR1 SGHVS, CDR2 FNYEAQ. V was clipped by 1 base and J by 6 bases; unmatched bases: 5. This entry comes from a study of blood T cell repertoires in COVID-19. About the study: Among Cohort 3 donors, those recovered had two negative PCRs, clearance, or symptom resolution.

Assay: immunoSEQ multiplex PCR; the TCRdb copy retains only in-frame clones and omits some. The sample includes 200,000 to 250,000 clones, around 90% of them seen just once. The TCR comes from a man younger than 40 in a cohort exposed to, infected with or recovered from COVID-19 (not recorded which). Sequencing was done on a sample of PBMCs or T cells enriched from blood (not recorded which). The rearrangement links TRBV7-6 to TRBJ1-3; 8 bases are shared with TRBD1. CDR3 in amino acids: CASSLVTGEPNTIYF. CDR3 bases: TGTGCCAGCAGCTTAGTGACAGGGGAACCAAACACCATATATTTT.